These T cell receptor beta chains were read from a single sample in a study of cytomegalovirus exposure and HLA in healthy donors. Some clones are missing from TCRdb's copy, which holds only in-frame ones; the method was immunoSEQ multiplex PCR. The sample lists 150,000 to 200,000 clones, around 81% seen once, with approximately 2% in the top ten. The material sequenced was PBMCs. These receptors originate from a woman aged 18-29 years in good health and CMV-seropositive. Both conserved end residues are part of each CDR3. Each record gives: V gene, clone size, CDR3 length, D gene, J gene, CDR3 protein, CDR3 DNA. A D gene is named only where the DNA matches it firmly. Clone size is not always given. Where it is, it says once, few, many or a class for expanded clones.

>TRBV4-2|-|15|TRBD1|TRBJ2-1
CASSQRQGSANEQFF
TGTGCCAGCAGCCAACGACAGGGGTCGGCCAATGAGCAGTTCTTC
>TRBV28|-|17|TRBD1|TRBJ1-5
CASSLRDRGSRNQPQHF
TGTGCCAGCAGTTTAAGGGACAGGGGATCTCGCAATCAGCCCCAGCATTTT
>TRBV5-6|once|18|-|TRBJ2-2
CASSLVHESNANTGELFF
TGTGCCAGCAGCTTGGTTCACGAGTCCAACGCGAACACCGGGGAGCTGTTTTTT
>TRBV11-2|-|14|TRBD1|TRBJ2-1
CASRGIRGLNEQFF
TGTGCCAGCAGGGGGATCAGGGGGCTCAATGAGCAGTTCTTC
>TRBV19|-|12|-|TRBJ1-5
CASKEGNQPQHF
TGTGCCAGCAAGGAGGGCAATCAGCCCCAGCATTTT
>TRBV19|once|14|TRBD1|TRBJ2-4
CASSRIDRGHIQYF
TGTGCCAGTAGTCGAATTGACAGGGGGCACATTCAGTACTTC
>TRBV6-1|-|15|TRBD1|TRBJ1-6
CAIKIGGRDNSPLHF
TGTGCCATCAAAATAGGGGGCCGGGATAATTCACCCCTCCACTTT
>TRBV2|-|13|TRBD1|TRBJ1-1
CASSPGTGPEAFF
TGTGCCAGCAGCCCCGGGACAGGACCTGAAGCTTTCTTT
>TRBV5-6|-|18|TRBD1|TRBJ1-1
CASSLSKTGYPMNTEAFF
TGTGCCAGCAGCTTAAGCAAGACAGGGTACCCTATGAACACTGAAGCTTTCTTT
>TRBV7-2|-|15|TRBD1|TRBJ2-3
CASSLGGQGADTQYF
TGTGCCAGCAGCTTAGGCGGACAGGGGGCAGATACGCAGTATTTT
>TRBV30|-|15|-|TRBJ1-6
CAWRPTTGRNSPLHF
TGTGCCTGGAGGCCAACCACAGGGCGTAATTCACCCCTCCACTTT
>TRBV19|-|15|TRBD1|TRBJ2-5
CASSTQGTGPETQYF
TGTGCCAGTAGTACCCAAGGGACAGGTCCAGAGACCCAGTACTTC
>TRBV14|-|17|-|TRBJ2-1
CASSQEAQEGASGGQFF
TGTGCCAGCAGCCAAGAGGCGCAGGAGGGGGCCAGCGGTGGGCAGTTCTTC
>TRBV2|-|10|-|TRBJ2-7
CATDRDEQYF
TGTGCCACCGACCGGGATGAGCAGTACTTC
>TRBV6-6|-|14|-|TRBJ2-3
CASSYSSITDTQYF
TGTGCCAGCAGTTACTCGAGTATCACAGATACGCAGTATTTT
>TRBV6-6|-|12|TRBD1|TRBJ1-2
CATRQGTYGYTF
TGTGCCACACGACAGGGGACCTATGGCTACACCTTC
>TRBV29-1|-|17|-|TRBJ1-2
CSVEGGFRRQGYYGYTF
TGCAGCGTTGAAGGGGGATTTAGAAGGCAGGGATACTATGGCTACACCTTC
>TRBV11-3|-|12|-|TRBJ1-6
CASSLGGPSLHF
TGTGCCAGCAGCTTAGGGGGGCCATCCCTCCACTTT
>TRBV19|-|15|-|TRBJ2-7
CASRPPPGDRDEQYF
TGTGCCAGCCGCCCCCCCCCAGGGGATAGGGACGAGCAGTACTTC
>TRBV7-9|once|18|-|TRBJ1-1
CAGGDLRGRARVRTEAFF
TGTGCCGGCGGGGATTTGAGGGGCAGGGCCAGGGTCAGGACTGAAGCTTTCTTT
>TRBV28|-|13|-|TRBJ2-7
CASSLVRSYEQYF
TGTGCCAGCAGTTTGGTCCGTAGCTACGAGCAGTACTTC
>TRBV19|-|13|-|TRBJ1-6
CASSTGMDSPLHF
TGTGCCAGTAGTACCGGGATGGATTCACCCCTCCACTTT
>TRBV2|-|15|-|TRBJ2-3
CASSWSLAATDTQYF
TGTGCCAGCAGTTGGTCCTTAGCGGCCACAGATACGCAGTATTTT
>TRBV7-2|-|15|-|TRBJ1-3
CASSLVGLSGNTIYF
TGTGCCAGCAGCTTAGTTGGGCTCTCTGGAAACACCATATATTTT
>TRBV5-1|-|14|-|TRBJ1-5
CASSLSQGEQPQHF
TGCGCCAGCAGCTTGTCACAGGGAGAACAGCCCCAGCATTTT
>TRBV7-2|-|18|TRBD1|TRBJ2-7
CASSLVQWVGTGSYEQYF
TGTGCCAGCAGCTTAGTACAGTGGGTCGGGACAGGGTCCTACGAGCAGTACTTC
>TRBV6-1|-|15|-|TRBJ1-3
CASSPGVLSGNTIYF
TGTGCCAGCAGTCCAGGGGTCCTCTCTGGAAACACCATATATTTT
>TRBV5-1|few|15|-|TRBJ1-1
CASKPGPAENTEAFF
TGCGCCAGCAAGCCAGGGCCCGCCGAGAACACTGAAGCTTTCTTT
>TRBV7-3|-|15|TRBD2|TRBJ2-2
CASSFTGGHTGELFF
TGTGCCAGCAGCTTTACGGGGGGGCACACCGGGGAGCTGTTTTTT
>TRBV4-2|few|13|-|TRBJ1-1
CASSGTGHTEAFF
TGTGCCAGCAGCGGTACAGGACACACTGAAGCTTTCTTT
>TRBV6-1|-|14|-|TRBJ2-2
CASSAGGGGGELFF
TGTGCCAGCAGTGCCGGGGGAGGGGGCGGGGAGCTGTTTTTT
>TRBV7-9|-|15|-|TRBJ1-2
CASSLEGTPVYGYTF
TGTGCCAGCAGCTTAGAGGGGACACCCGTCTATGGCTACACCTTC
>TRBV5-1|-|15|-|TRBJ1-5
CASSQSGFSNQPQHF
TGCGCCAGCAGTCAGAGCGGTTTTAGCAATCAGCCCCAGCATTTT
>TRBV18|-|14|TRBD1|TRBJ1-6
CASSRDRETSPLHF
TGTGCCAGCTCACGGGACAGGGAAACGTCACCCCTCCACTTT
>TRBV9|-|13|-|TRBJ1-2
CASRKEGGNGYTF
TGTGCCAGCAGGAAAGAAGGGGGAAATGGCTACACCTTC
>TRBV7-9|-|17|-|TRBJ2-2
CASSPWDRRGRTGELFF
TGTGCCAGCAGCCCGTGGGACAGGCGGGGGCGGACCGGGGAGCTGTTTTTT
>TRBV19|-|14|-|TRBJ2-1
CASSMALSYNEQFF
TGTGCCAGTAGTATGGCATTATCCTACAATGAGCAGTTCTTC
>TRBV19|-|13|TRBD1|TRBJ1-1
CASNRQGAFEAFF
TGTGCCAGTAACCGACAGGGGGCTTTTGAAGCTTTCTTT
>TRBV5-1|-|13|TRBD1|TRBJ2-7
CASSNRQGYEQYF
TGCGCCAGCAGCAACCGACAGGGATACGAGCAGTACTTC
>TRBV6-1|-|13|-|TRBJ1-2
CASRNAEVYGYTF
TGTGCCAGCAGAAATGCCGAGGTTTATGGCTACACCTTC
>TRBV5-4|-|14|-|TRBJ2-1
CASNSAGSYNEQFF
TGTGCCAGCAATTCCGCAGGGTCCTACAATGAGCAGTTCTTC
>TRBV5-1|-|14|-|TRBJ1-6
CANLDREVYSPLHF
TGCGCCAACCTTGACAGAGAAGTATATTCACCCCTCCACTTT
>TRBV7-3|-|13|TRBD2|TRBJ2-1
CASSRTSGGGRFF
TGTGCCAGCAGCCGAACTAGCGGGGGAGGGCGGTTCTTC
>TRBV4-3|-|17|-|TRBJ1-1
CASSYQQGRKENTEAFF
TGCGCCAGCAGCTATCAACAGGGAAGGAAGGAGAACACTGAAGCTTTCTTT
>TRBV7-7|-|11|TRBD2|TRBJ2-5
CATGGEETQYF
TGTGCGACCGGGGGGGAAGAGACCCAGTACTTC
>TRBV7-2|-|14|-|TRBJ2-3
CASSLRIYTDTQYF
TGTGCCAGCAGCTTGAGGATCTACACAGATACGCAGTATTTT
>TRBV11-2|-|16|-|TRBJ2-3
CASSFLTPTSTDTQYF
TGTGCCAGCAGCTTCCTAACCCCCACTAGCACAGATACGCAGTATTTT
>TRBV5-6|-|15|-|TRBJ1-6
CASSLRGASNSPLHF
TGTGCCAGCAGCTTGCGGGGGGCGAGCAATTCACCCCTCCACTTT
>TRBV4-1|-|15|TRBD1|TRBJ2-4
CASSQSGQPPDIQYF
TGCGCCAGCAGCCAGTCGGGACAGCCGCCGGACATTCAGTACTTC
>TRBV7-2|-|16|TRBD1|TRBJ1-4
CASSSRLRDRDEKLFF
TGTGCCAGCAGCTCTCGTTTGAGGGACAGGGATGAAAAACTGTTTTTT
>TRBV6-1|-|15|-|TRBJ1-4
CASSEGTATNEKLFF
TGTGCCAGCAGTGAGGGGACTGCAACTAATGAAAAACTGTTTTTT
>TRBV5-1|-|14|-|TRBJ2-5
CASSLGRGQETQYF
TGCGCCAGCAGCTTGGGTCGGGGTCAAGAGACCCAGTACTTC
>TRBV7-9|-|19|-|TRBJ1-1
CASSPFSLLTGRADTEAFF
TGTGCCAGCAGCCCCTTTTCTTTGCTAACGGGGAGGGCTGACACTGAAGCTTTCTTT
>TRBV6-1|-|14|TRBD1|TRBJ2-3
CASSVRDRGDTQYF
TGTGCCAGCAGTGTCCGGGACAGGGGAGATACGCAGTATTTT
>TRBV27|-|16|-|TRBJ2-3
CASSYPSGDSTDTQYF
TGTGCCAGCAGTTATCCCTCGGGGGATAGCACAGATACGCAGTATTTT
>TRBV7-2|-|19|TRBD1|TRBJ1-3
CASSLEPLKGALRGNTIYF
TGTGCCAGCAGCTTAGAACCCCTGAAGGGGGCACTTCGTGGAAACACCATATATTTT
>TRBV27|-|16|-|TRBJ2-3
CASSSLRGTSTDTQYF
TGTGCCAGCAGTTCCCTCAGGGGAACTAGCACAGATACGCAGTATTTT
>TRBV6-4|-|14|-|TRBJ2-7
CASSDPFGDYEQYF
TGTGCCAGCAGTGACCCGTTCGGGGACTACGAGCAGTACTTC
>TRBV28|-|14|-|TRBJ2-3
CASSSLKRATLLYF
TGTGCCAGCAGTTCTCTCAAGCGGGCCACCTTACTGTATTTT